This T cell receptor (beta chain) was documented in a study of cytomegalovirus exposure and HLA in healthy donors. About the research overall: Counted in an early data release were roughly 81 million unique TCRs from HLA-typed donors.

Trimming shortened V by 6 bases and J by 9 bases, and 12 bases separated the two germline ends. The CDR3 consists of 12 residues. CDR1 and CDR2 from the germline V gene are MNHNS and SASEGT. A multiplex PCR was run with 60 Vbeta primers and 13 Jbeta primers. Some clones are missing from TCRdb's copy, which holds only in-frame ones; the method was immunoSEQ multiplex PCR. Of 95,000 to 100,000 clones in the sample, around 10% are singletons; the top ten hold approximately 5.1%. The sequence derives from a man in his fifties in good health and CMV-seropositive. Sample: PBMCs. The rearrangement links TRBV6-1 to TRBJ1-5; D gene ambiguous. The CDR3 sequence is CASSGGGRPQHF. CDR3 coding DNA: TGTGCCAGCAGCGGAGGTGGCCGGCCCCAGCATTTT.